The 10 T cell receptor beta chains given below trace back to one sample, sequenced in a study of blood T cell repertoires in COVID-19 (dated by TCRdb to the early 2020s). Library generation was performed with the immunoSEQ multiplex PCR assay. TCRdb took this table from immuneACCESS and kept in-frame rearrangements with V and J called. Such tables lack part of the clones; where checked against another copy, unresolved V genes explain under half of the gap, and the rest is unexplained. A total of some 300,000 clones appear in this sample, approximately 86% of them only once. The ten largest make up roughly 13% of the sample. What was sequenced was peripheral blood. The origin of the receptors is a woman in her 70s with COVID-19, enrolled during active disease.

This clone was seen more than once but under ten times. The CDR3 DNA reads as TGTGCCAGCAGCCAAACGAGCGGGAGTGGCTACACCTTC. Encoded protein: CASSQTSGSGYTF. This sequence joins TRBV6-5 and TRBJ1-2; D not resolved. V was pared by 6 bases and J by 7 bases, with 15 bases between. There are 13 residues in the CDR3. CDR1 MNHEY and CDR2 SVGAGI come from the germline V gene.

The chain carries TRBV12-5 and TRBJ2-7, with D possibly matching TRBD1 (6 bases). The V end was cut by 3 bases, the J end by 6 bases, with 18 bases between. The CDR3 consists of 15 residues. Per germline, CDR1 LGHNT and CDR2 FRNRAP. The CDR3 is CASGLQGRILTEQYF. CDR3 DNA: TGTGCTAGTGGTTTACAGGGCAGGATCTTAACCGAGCAGTACTTC. The complete variable domain, with remaining parts taken from reference TRBV12-5 and TRBJ2-7, reads DARVTQTPRHKVTEMGQEVTMRCQPILGHNTVFWYRQTMMQGLELLAYFRNRAPLDDSGMPKDRFSAEMPDATLATLKIQPSEPRDSAVYFCASGLQGRILTEQYFGPGTRLTVT.

V and J are TRBV6-2 or TRBV6-3 and TRBJ1-5; D unresolved. The CDR3 loop spans 13 amino acids. The germline V gene has CDR1 MNHEY and CDR2 SVGEGT. V lost 2 bases and J lost 2, with 4 bases in between. The CDR3 sequence: CASSYLGNQPQHF. The CDR3 DNA reads TGTGCCAGCAGTTACCTCGGCAATCAGCCCCAGCATTTT.

This chain uses TRBV10-3 with TRBJ2-7; D uncertain. This CDR3 has 11 residues. V lost 10 bases and J lost 6, with 13 bases in between. Germline-derived CDR1 and CDR2 are ENHRY and SYGVKD. DNA for the CDR3: TGTGCCACCTCCCCTCCGTCCGAGCAGTACTTC. It yields the protein CATSPPSEQYF.

This sequence joins TRBV19 and TRBJ1-6, with 7 bases identical to TRBD1. J lost 7 bases, V lost 5 bases, and 5 bases had no gene match. The germline V gene encodes CDR1 LNHDA and CDR2 SQIVND (reference sequence). This CDR3 is built from 14 residues. CDR3 sequence: CASSFGQENSPLHF. The CDR3 DNA reads TGTGCCAGTAGTTTTGGACAGGAGAATTCACCCCTCCACTTT.

The chain combines TRBV7-8 with TRBJ2-3; 10 bases fit TRBD2. Germline-derived CDR1 and CDR2 are SGHVS and FQNEAQ. CDR3 size: 18 residues. With 2 bases clipped from V and 0 bases from J, the junction kept 8 bases outside the gene matches. CDR3 protein: CASSLSLAGVISTDTQYF. CDR3 DNA: TGTGCCAGCAGCTTATCCCTAGCGGGGGTTATTAGCACAGATACGCAGTATTTT. The variable domain in full, completed from reference TRBV7-8 and TRBJ2-3, reads GAGVSQSPRYKVAKRGQDVALRCDPISGHVSLFWYQQALGQGPEFLTYFQNEAQLDKSGLPSDRFFAERPEGSVSTLKIQRTQQEDSAVYLCASSLSLAGVISTDTQYFGPGTRLTVL.

The chain recombines TRBV10-3 with TRBJ2-7, with D tentatively TRBD1 (7 bases). Germline-derived CDR1 and CDR2 are ENHRY and SYGVKD. Between the trimmed V and J ends, which lost 1 base and 0 bases, there was a span of 22 bases. There are 19 residues in the CDR3. The CDR3 sequence is CAISELHSPGGQISYEQYF. As DNA, the CDR3 is TGTGCCATCAGTGAGTTGCATTCCCCCGGGGGACAGATCTCCTACGAGCAGTACTTC.

On this clone itself: This CDR3 is also generated by other DNA sequences in the sample. This sequence joins TRBV24-1 and TRBJ2-7; TRBD1 aligns across 8 bases. This CDR3 comprises 15 residues. The J segment lost 1 base and the V segment lost 4 bases, leaving 5 bases of the junction unmatched. Germline loops: CDR1 KGHDR, CDR2 SFDVKD. CDR3 amino acids: CATSDPRQGSYEQYF. CDR3 bases: TGTGCCACCAGTGACCCGAGACAGGGGTCCTACGAGCAGTACTTC.

V usage is TRBV3-1 (or the pseudogene TRBV3-2) and J usage is TRBJ2-3; D call uncertain. The CDR3 runs 13 residues. Deletions cut 2 bases from V and 4 bases from J, with 7 bases between. Per germline, CDR1 LGHDT and CDR2 YNNKEL (reference sequence). CDR3 loop: CASSQLPADTQYF. Here the CDR3 DNA reads TGTGCCAGCAGCCAACTCCCGGCAGATACGCAGTATTTT.

The chain carries TRBV28 and TRBJ2-3, with 10 positions matching TRBD2. J lost 6 bases, V lost 5 bases, and 5 bases had no gene match. This CDR3 has 14 residues. Germline V gene sequence: CDR1 MDHEN, CDR2 SYDVKM. The CDR3: CASSRTSGRDTQYF. The CDR3 region has the DNA TGTGCCAGCAGTAGGACTAGCGGCAGGGATACGCAGTATTTT.